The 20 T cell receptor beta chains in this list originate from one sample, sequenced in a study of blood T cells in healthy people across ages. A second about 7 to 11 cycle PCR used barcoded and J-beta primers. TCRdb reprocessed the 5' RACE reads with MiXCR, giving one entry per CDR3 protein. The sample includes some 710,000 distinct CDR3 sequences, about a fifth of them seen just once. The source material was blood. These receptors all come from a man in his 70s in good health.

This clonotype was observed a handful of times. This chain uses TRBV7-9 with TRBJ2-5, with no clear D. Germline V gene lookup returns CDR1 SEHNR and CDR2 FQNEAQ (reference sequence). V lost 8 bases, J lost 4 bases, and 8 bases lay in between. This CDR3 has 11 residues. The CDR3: CASAQLETQYF. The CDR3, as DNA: TGTGCCAGCGCCCAATTAGAGACCCAGTACTTC.

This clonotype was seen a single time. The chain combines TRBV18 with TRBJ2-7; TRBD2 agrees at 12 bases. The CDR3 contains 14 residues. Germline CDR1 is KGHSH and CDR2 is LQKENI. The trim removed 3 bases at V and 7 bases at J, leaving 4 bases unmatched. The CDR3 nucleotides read TGTGCCAGCTCACCGACTAGCGGGAGATTTGAGCAGTACGTC. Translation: CASSPTSGRFEQYV.

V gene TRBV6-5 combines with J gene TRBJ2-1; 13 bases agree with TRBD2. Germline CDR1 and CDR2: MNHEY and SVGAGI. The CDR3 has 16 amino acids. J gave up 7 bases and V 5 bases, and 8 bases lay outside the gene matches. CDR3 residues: CASSIGLAGALNEQFF. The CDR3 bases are TGTGCCAGCAGTATAGGACTAGCGGGGGCCTTAAATGAGCAGTTCTTC.

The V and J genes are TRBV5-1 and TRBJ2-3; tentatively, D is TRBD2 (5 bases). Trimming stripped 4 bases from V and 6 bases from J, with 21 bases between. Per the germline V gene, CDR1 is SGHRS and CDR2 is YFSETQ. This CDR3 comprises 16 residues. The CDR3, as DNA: TGCGCCAGCAGCATTGATGGTCGAGGGCAAGTGGATACGCAGTATTTT. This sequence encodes CASSIDGRGQVDTQYF.

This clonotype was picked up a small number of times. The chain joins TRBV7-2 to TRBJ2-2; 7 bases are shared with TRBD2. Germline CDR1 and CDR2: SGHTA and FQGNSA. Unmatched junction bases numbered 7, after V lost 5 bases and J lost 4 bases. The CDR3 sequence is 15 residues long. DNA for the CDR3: TGTGCCAGCAGCCTTAGCGGGCTGAGCACCGGGGAGCTGTTTTTT. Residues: CASSLSGLSTGELFF.

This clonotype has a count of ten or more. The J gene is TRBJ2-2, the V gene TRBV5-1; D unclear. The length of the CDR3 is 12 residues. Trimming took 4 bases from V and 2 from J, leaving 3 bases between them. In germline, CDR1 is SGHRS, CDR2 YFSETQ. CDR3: CASSPNTGELFF. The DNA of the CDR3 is TGCGCCAGCAGCCCAAACACCGGGGAGCTGTTTTTT.

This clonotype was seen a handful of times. The CDR3 DNA reads TGCAGCGGCTTTATAGCGGTCTACGAGCAGTACGTC. The encoded protein is CSGFIAVYEQYV. V usage is TRBV29-1 and J usage is TRBJ2-7; D possibly corresponds to TRBD2 (6 bases). V lost 7 bases, J lost 3 bases, and 13 bases lay in between. CDR1 and CDR2 from the germline V gene are SQVTM and ANQGSEA. This CDR3 spans 12 amino acids.

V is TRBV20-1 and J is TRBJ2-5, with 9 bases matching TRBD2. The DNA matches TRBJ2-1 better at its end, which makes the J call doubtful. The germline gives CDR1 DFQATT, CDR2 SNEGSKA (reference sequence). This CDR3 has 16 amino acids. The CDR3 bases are TGCAGTGCTAGTATTTTCGGGGCTAGCGGGAACAATGAGCAGTTCTTC. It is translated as CSASIFGASGNNEQFF.

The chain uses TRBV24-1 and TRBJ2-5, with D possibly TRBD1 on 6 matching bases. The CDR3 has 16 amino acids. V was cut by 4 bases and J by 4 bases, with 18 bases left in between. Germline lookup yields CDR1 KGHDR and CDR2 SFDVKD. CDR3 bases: TGTGCCACCAGTGACCGACCCGGGACAAGACGAGAGACCCAGTACTTC. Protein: CATSDRPGTRRETQYF.

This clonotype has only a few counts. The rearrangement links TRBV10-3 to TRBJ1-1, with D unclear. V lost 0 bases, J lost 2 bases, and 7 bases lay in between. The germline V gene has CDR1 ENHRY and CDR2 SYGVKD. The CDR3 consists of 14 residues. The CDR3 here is CAISESRQNTEAFF. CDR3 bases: TGTGCCATCAGTGAGTCGAGGCAAAACACTGAAGCTTTCTTT.

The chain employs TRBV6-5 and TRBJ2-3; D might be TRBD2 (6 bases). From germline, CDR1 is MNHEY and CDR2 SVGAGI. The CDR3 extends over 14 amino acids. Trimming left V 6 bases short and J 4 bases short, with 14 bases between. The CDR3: CASSPGGGSDTQYF. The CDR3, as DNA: TGTGCCAGCAGCCCAGGTGGAGGGTCAGATACGCAGTATTTT.

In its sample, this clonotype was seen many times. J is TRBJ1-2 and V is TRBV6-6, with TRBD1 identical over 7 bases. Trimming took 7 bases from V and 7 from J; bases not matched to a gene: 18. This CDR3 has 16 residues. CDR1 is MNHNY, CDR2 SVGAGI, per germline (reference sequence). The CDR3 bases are TGTGCCAGCACCCGATATGGACAGGACCAATCCTCTGGCTACACCTTC. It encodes CASTRYGQDQSSGYTF.

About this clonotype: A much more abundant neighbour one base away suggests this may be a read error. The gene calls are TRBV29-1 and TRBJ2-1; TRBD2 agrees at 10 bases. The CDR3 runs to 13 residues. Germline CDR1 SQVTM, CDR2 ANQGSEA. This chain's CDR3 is CSVGTSGAYEQSF. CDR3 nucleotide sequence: TGCAGCGTTGGGACTAGCGGAGCCTACGAGCAGTCCTTC.

CDR3 amino acids: CASMGLGQGSTEAFF. The CDR3 region has the DNA TGTGCCAGCATGGGGTTGGGACAGGGGAGCACTGAAGCTTTCTTT. The chain uses TRBV11-2 and TRBJ1-1; 10 nucleotides agree with TRBD1. CDR1 and CDR2 from the germline V gene are SGHAT and FQNNGV. The CDR3 has 15 amino acids. V lost 7 bases and J lost 4; bases outside the gene matches: 9.

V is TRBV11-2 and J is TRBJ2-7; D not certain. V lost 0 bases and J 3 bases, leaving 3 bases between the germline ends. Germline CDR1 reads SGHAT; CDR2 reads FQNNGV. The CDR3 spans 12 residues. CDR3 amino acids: CASSLELYEQYF. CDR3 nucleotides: TGTGCCAGCAGCTTAGAACTCTACGAGCAGTACTTC.

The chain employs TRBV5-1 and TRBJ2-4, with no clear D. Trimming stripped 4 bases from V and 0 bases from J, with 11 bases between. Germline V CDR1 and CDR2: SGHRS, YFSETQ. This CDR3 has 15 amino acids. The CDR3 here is CASSPRYLAKNIQYF. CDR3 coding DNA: TGCGCCAGCAGCCCAAGATACCTAGCCAAAAACATTCAGTACTTC.

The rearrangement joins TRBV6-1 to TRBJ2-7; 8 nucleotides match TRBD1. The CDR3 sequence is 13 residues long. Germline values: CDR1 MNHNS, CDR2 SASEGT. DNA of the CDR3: TGTGCGAGCAGCTCCGGACAGGGTCTTAAGCAGTACGTC. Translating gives CASSSGQGLKQYV.

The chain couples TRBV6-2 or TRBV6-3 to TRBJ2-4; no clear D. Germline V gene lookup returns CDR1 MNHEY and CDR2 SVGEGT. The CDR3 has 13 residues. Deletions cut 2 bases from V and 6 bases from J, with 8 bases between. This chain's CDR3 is CASSYDWGNIQYF. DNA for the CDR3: TGTGCCAGCAGTTACGATTGGGGAAACATTCAGTACTTC.

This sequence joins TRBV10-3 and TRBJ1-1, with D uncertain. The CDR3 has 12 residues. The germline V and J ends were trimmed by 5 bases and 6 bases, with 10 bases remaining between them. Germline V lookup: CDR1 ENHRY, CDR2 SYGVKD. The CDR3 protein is CAISKGDAEAFF. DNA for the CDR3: TGTGCCATCAGTAAGGGTGATGCTGAAGCTTTCTTT.

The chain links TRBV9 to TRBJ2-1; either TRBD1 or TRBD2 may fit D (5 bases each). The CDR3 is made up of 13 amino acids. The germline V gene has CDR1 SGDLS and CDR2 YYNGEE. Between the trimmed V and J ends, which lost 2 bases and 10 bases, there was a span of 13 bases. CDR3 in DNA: TGTGCCAGCAGCGTTGGGGGAATGGGCGAGCAGTTCTTC. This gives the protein CASSVGGMGEQFF.